This is a list of T cell receptor beta chains from one sample in a study of cytomegalovirus exposure and HLA in healthy donors. Sequenced by immunoSEQ multiplex PCR; TCRdb stores in-frame clones only, minus some. The top ten clones hold approximately 4.4% of a sample with 100,000 to 150,000 clones, under 12% of them seen once. Sequenced material: PBMCs. All receptors derive from a young woman in good health and CMV-seropositive. Each CDR3 is given without its conserved first and last residue. The order of the fields is CDR3 length, V gene, CDR3 protein.

13 | TRBV7-2 | ASSRQGLTNEKLF
10 | TRBV25-1 | ASSESHYEQY
11 | TRBV9 | ASSVWGLGGYT
11 | TRBV2 | ASRPTWAYGYT
9 | TRBV19 | ATLIADEQF
14 | TRBV5-6 | ASSPRSLSSYNEQF
11 | TRBV18 | ASSPQQGNEQF
11 | TRBV6-1 | ASGRQMNTEAF
10 | TRBV11-2 | ASSPPGGTQY
13 | TRBV15 | ATSGLGAEEREQY
11 | TRBV6-4 | ASSRTANYGYT
14 | TRBV11-2 | ASSLVPSQTGNTIY
13 | TRBV19 | ASSSTSLSGNEQF
11 | TRBV10-3 | AIRGSGSYEQY